Sequencing of this T cell receptor beta chain was carried out in a study of blood T cell repertoires in COVID-19. Profiled with immunoSEQ multiplex PCR; TCRdb holds only in-frame clones, not every one. The sample records some 96,000 clones, over 80% being singletons. Germline lookup yields CDR1 SGHKS and CDR2 YYEKEE (reference sequence). The CDR3 has 14 amino acids. V lost 4 bases, J lost 7 bases, and 5 bases stayed unmatched. The sequence derives from a human donor in a cohort sampled during active COVID-19. The gene calls are TRBV5-5 and TRBJ1-6; the match to TRBD1 covers 7 bases. Specimen: peripheral blood. Here the CDR3 DNA reads TGTGCCAGCAGCCAGGACAGGTCGAATTCACCCCTCCACTTT. As protein: CASSQDRSNSPLHF. The full variable domain, in which reference TRBV5-5 and TRBJ1-6 provide the parts outside the CDR3, is DAGVTQSPTHLIKTRGQQVTLRCSPISGHKSVSWYQQVLGQGPQFIFQYYEKEERGRGNFPDRFSARQFPNYSSELNVNALLLGDSALYLCASSQDRSNSPLHFGNGTRLTVT.